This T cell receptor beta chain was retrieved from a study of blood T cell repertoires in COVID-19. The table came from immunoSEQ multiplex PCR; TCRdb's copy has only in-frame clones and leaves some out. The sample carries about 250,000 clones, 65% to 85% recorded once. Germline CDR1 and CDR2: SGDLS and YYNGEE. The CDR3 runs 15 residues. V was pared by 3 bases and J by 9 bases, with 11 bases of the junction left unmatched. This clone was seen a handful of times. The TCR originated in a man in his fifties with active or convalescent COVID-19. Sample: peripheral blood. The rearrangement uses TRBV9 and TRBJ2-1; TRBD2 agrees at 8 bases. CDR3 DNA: TGTGCCAGCAGCGCCGCCTTGGGACTAGGGGCTGAGCAGTTCTTC. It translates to CASSAALGLGAEQFF.